The 30 T cell receptor beta chains below were found in one sample sequenced in a study of blood T cell repertoires in COVID-19. This table comes from immunoSEQ multiplex PCR, and its TCRdb copy is limited to in-frame clones, with some not included. The table records some 180,000 clones, 86% of them present only once. Material for sequencing was PBMCs or T cells enriched from blood (not recorded which). Receptors originate from a middle-aged woman in a cohort exposed to, infected with or recovered from COVID-19 (not recorded which).

The gene calls are TRBV7-9 and TRBJ2-3; TRBD1 agrees at 7 bases. This CDR3 is built from 16 residues. The V gene's germline CDR1 is SEHNR and CDR2 FQNEAQ (reference sequence). The V gene end was trimmed by 2 bases and the J gene end by 1 base; junction bases not matched to a gene: 6. The CDR3 sequence is CASSLYNRGGTDTQYF. CDR3 DNA sequence: TGTGCCAGCAGCTTATATAACAGGGGAGGCACAGATACGCAGTATTTT.

This clone was recorded once. The chain uses TRBV27 and TRBJ1-5; tentative D call: TRBD1 (5 bases). V lost 3 bases and J 2 bases, leaving 11 bases between the germline ends. This CDR3 comprises 15 residues. The germline CDR1 and CDR2 sequences are MNHEY and SMNVEV (reference sequence). CDR3 DNA: TGTGCCAGCAGTTTTAGGGGCTTAGGCAATCAGCCCCAGCATTTT. This translates into CASSFRGLGNQPQHF.

The chain is built from TRBV7-9 and TRBJ1-5; 8 bases map to TRBD1. Germline assignment: CDR1 SEHNR and CDR2 FQNEAQ (reference sequence). Germline trimming cut 5 bases from V and 6 bases from J; bases unmatched to any gene: 6. CDR3 size: 14 residues. The CDR3 nucleotides are TGTGCCAGCAGCCTGGACAGGGATGTTCAGCCCCAGCATTTT. Residues: CASSLDRDVQPQHF.

The V call is TRBV12-3 or TRBV12-4, the J call TRBJ1-2; 9 positions match TRBD1. The V and J ends lost 5 bases and 14 bases, in that order; junction bases with no gene match: 12. This CDR3 has 13 amino acids. In nucleotides, the CDR3 is TGTGCCAGCAGTCTCCAACCACAGGGGGCTGAAACCTTC. This gives the protein CASSLQPQGAETF.

The V gene is TRBV6-4, the J gene TRBJ2-7; D is perhaps TRBD2 (5 bases). V lost 3 bases and J 7 bases, leaving 16 bases between the germline ends. The germline CDR1 and CDR2 sequences are MRHNA and SNTAGT. The CDR3 loop spans 14 amino acids. The CDR3 protein is CASSEIDGMREQYF. The CDR3 DNA reads as TGTGCCAGCAGTGAAATAGACGGGATGCGGGAGCAGTACTTC.

This clone came up a few times. The chain joins TRBV6-5 to TRBJ1-1; D remains unclear. CDR3 length: 14 amino acids. Germline V CDR1 and CDR2: MNHEY, SVGAGI. V shed 0 bases and J shed 7 bases, with 12 bases lying between them. In nucleotides, the CDR3 is TGTGCCAGCAGTTACTCGAACGGGGTTGTTGAAGCTTTCTTT. The encoded protein is CASSYSNGVVEAFF.

This clone was picked up a small number of times. The chain uses TRBV6-5 and TRBJ1-6, with 8 bases identical to TRBD1. The CDR3 contains 14 residues. In germline, CDR1 is MNHEY, CDR2 SVGAGI. V dropped 6 bases and J dropped 5; count of bases not matched to a gene: 3. The DNA of the CDR3 is TGTGCCAGCAGCGGACAGGGAGATAATTCACCCCTCCACTTT. Translating it yields CASSGQGDNSPLHF.

This clone was detected a few times. The CDR3 nucleotides are TGCGCCAGCAGCTCAGGGACAGGGGGCATCAACTACTCCAATTCACCCCTCCACTTT. Its protein product is CASSSGTGGINYSNSPLHF. V usage is TRBV5-1 and J usage is TRBJ1-6, with TRBD1 identical over 12 bases. Germline CDR1 and CDR2: SGHRS and YFSETQ. V dropped 3 bases and J dropped 7; count of bases not matched to a gene: 14. This CDR3 comprises 19 residues.

The chain couples TRBV11-3 to TRBJ2-7; TRBD1 matches 9 bases. The CDR3 runs 15 residues. Losses at the gene ends were 4 bases for V and 5 bases for J; bases not matched to a gene: 9. The germline V gene encodes CDR1 SGHNT and CDR2 YENEEA. The CDR3 sequence: CASSWTRDRAHEQYF. The CDR3 DNA is TGTGCCAGCAGCTGGACCCGGGACAGGGCCCACGAGCAGTACTTC.

This clone has more than one count but fewer than ten. The V call is TRBV5-1, the J call TRBJ1-1; 7 bases match TRBD1. Germline V gene sequence: CDR1 SGHRS, CDR2 YFSETQ. Trimming took 0 bases from V and 5 from J; bases not matched to a gene: 4. This CDR3 contains 14 residues. CDR3 in amino acids: CASSLAAGGTEAFF. In DNA form, the CDR3 reads TGCGCCAGCAGCTTGGCGGCAGGGGGAACTGAAGCTTTCTTT.

The chain joins TRBV19 to TRBJ2-1; 8 nucleotides match TRBD2. Germline loops: CDR1 LNHDA, CDR2 SQIVND (reference sequence). V dropped 5 bases and J dropped 7; count of bases not matched to a gene: 16. CDR3 size: 17 residues. The CDR3 loop is CASSFGGAGELGNEQFF. In DNA, the CDR3 is TGTGCCAGTAGTTTTGGCGGAGCGGGGGAATTGGGGAATGAGCAGTTCTTC.

The gene calls are TRBV27 and TRBJ1-5, with D tentatively TRBD1 (5 bases). The CDR3 runs to 13 residues. Germline lookup yields CDR1 MNHEY and CDR2 SMNVEV (reference sequence). Deletions cut 4 bases from V and 7 bases from J, with 11 bases between. This chain's CDR3 is CASSSQGRQPQHF. In DNA form, the CDR3 reads TGTGCCAGCAGTTCCCAGGGAAGACAGCCCCAGCATTTT.

The genes are TRBV29-1 and TRBJ2-5, with 10 bases identical to TRBD2. Germline V gives CDR1 SQVTM, CDR2 ANQGSEA. Trimming cost V 2 bases and J 5 bases; bases outside gene matches: 2. The CDR3 runs 13 residues. The CDR3 loop reads CSVESGRGETQYF. DNA for the CDR3: TGCAGCGTTGAAAGCGGGAGGGGGGAGACCCAGTACTTC.

The gene calls are TRBV2 and TRBJ1-1; 9 nucleotides line up with TRBD1. This CDR3 comprises 14 residues. V shed 4 bases and J 5 bases; nucleotides not matched to a gene: 5. Germline-derived CDR1 and CDR2 are SNHLY and FYNNEI. CDR3 loop: CASSVDRGRTEAFF. As DNA, the CDR3 is TGTGCCAGCAGTGTAGACAGGGGGAGGACTGAAGCTTTCTTT.

This chain links TRBV5-6 with TRBJ2-4, with 9 bases aligning to TRBD1. V was pared by 3 bases and J by 7 bases, with 5 bases of the junction left unmatched. This CDR3 is built from 14 residues. Germline loops: CDR1 SGHDT, CDR2 YYEEEE. The CDR3 coding sequence is TGTGCCAGCAGCTCTGGGACAGGGTGGAACATTCAGTACTTC. This translates into CASSSGTGWNIQYF.

The chain carries TRBV30 and TRBJ2-3, with D maybe TRBD1 (6 bases). The CDR3 has 13 amino acids. Germline CDR1 is GTSNPN and CDR2 is SVGIG (reference sequence). Trimming took off 0 bases at V and 4 bases at J, with 8 bases between the two ends. The CDR3, as DNA: TGTGCCTGGAGTGTACAGGGTCCAGATACGCAGTATTTT. It specifies CAWSVQGPDTQYF.

The J gene is TRBJ1-6, the V gene TRBV4-1, with D possibly TRBD1 on 5 matching bases. Trimming removed 0 bases at V and 10 bases at J, with 13 bases between. This CDR3 is 15 amino acids long. Germline CDR1 and CDR2: MGHRA and YSYEKL. CDR3 residues: CASSQDSRVSSPLHF. The CDR3 nucleotides are TGCGCCAGCAGCCAAGATAGCAGGGTTAGCTCACCCCTCCACTTT.

The table lists this clone with a few counts. The chain joins TRBV6-2 or TRBV6-3 to TRBJ2-3; no firm D call. The germline V gene encodes CDR1 MNHEY and CDR2 SVGEGT. CDR3 length equals 11 residues. Deletions cut 2 bases from V and 6 bases from J, with 3 bases between. CDR3 nucleotides: TGTGCCAGCAGTTACCCGGATACGCAGTATTTT. It yields the protein CASSYPDTQYF.

CDR3 loop: CASSLRGTEFTDTQYF. CDR3 bases: TGTGCCAGCAGCTTAAGGGGGACAGAATTCACAGATACGCAGTATTTT. The J gene is TRBJ2-3, the V gene TRBV11-3; 7 positions agree with TRBD1. This CDR3 comprises 16 residues. V trimming: 2 bases; J trimming: 2 bases; junction bases outside the gene matches: 7. CDR1 is SGHNT, CDR2 YENEEA, per germline.

The chain couples TRBV3-1 (or the pseudogene TRBV3-2) to TRBJ1-1; 9 bases map to TRBD1. CDR3 length: 15 residues. The V and J ends lost 3 bases and 7 bases, in that order; junction bases with no gene match: 9. CDR1 LGHDT and CDR2 YNNKEL come from the germline V gene (reference sequence). DNA of the CDR3: TGTGCCAGCAGCCAGATTGGGACAGGGAGGATTGAAGCTTTCTTT. It translates to CASSQIGTGRIEAFF.

The rearrangement joins TRBV4-2 to TRBJ2-3, with D maybe TRBD2 (6 bases). This CDR3 is built from 15 residues. V was shortened by 6 bases and J by 6 bases, with 19 bases between the two germline ends. Germline-derived CDR1 and CDR2 are LGHNA and YNFKEQ. The CDR3 here is CASREPGVDRDTQYF. The DNA of the CDR3 is TGTGCCAGCAGAGAACCGGGAGTCGACCGGGATACGCAGTATTTT.

The chain carries TRBV5-5 and TRBJ2-7, with TRBD1 identical over 7 bases. Trimming took 3 bases from V and 0 from J; bases not matched to a gene: 6. The CDR3 loop spans 15 amino acids. Germline lookup yields CDR1 SGHKS and CDR2 YYEKEE (reference sequence). The CDR3: CASSSDRPNSYEQYF. In DNA, the CDR3 is TGTGCCAGCAGCTCGGACAGGCCTAACTCCTACGAGCAGTACTTC.

The rearrangement uses TRBV7-9 and TRBJ2-7; unclear D gene. Germline-derived CDR1 and CDR2 are SEHNR and FQNEAQ (reference sequence). CDR3 length: 16 residues. V lost 6 bases and J lost 2, with 20 bases in between. CDR3 protein: CASRYRVRSFPYEQYF. DNA for the CDR3: TGTGCCAGCAGATATCGGGTAAGAAGTTTCCCCTACGAGCAGTACTTC.

The chain has TRBV5-4 and TRBJ2-7; no reliable D call. The CDR3 is made up of 15 amino acids. The germline V and J ends were trimmed by 2 bases and 2 bases, with 14 bases remaining between them. The germline CDR1 and CDR2 sequences are SGHNT and YYREEE (reference sequence). The CDR3 coding sequence is TGTGCCAGCAGCTTCGTCTGCAGGCGAACCTACGAGCAGTACTTC. Its translation: CASSFVCRRTYEQYF.

J is TRBJ2-7 and V is TRBV6-5; 10 bases map to TRBD1. J was trimmed by 2 bases and V by 5 bases; bases with no gene match: 6. The CDR3 contains 15 residues. Germline values: CDR1 MNHEY, CDR2 SVGAGI. This CDR3 reads CASSLWDRGTYEQYF. The CDR3 nucleotides read TGTGCCAGCAGTCTCTGGGACAGGGGCACCTACGAGCAGTACTTC.

The chain uses TRBV19 and TRBJ2-7; D gene ambiguous. CDR1 and CDR2 from the germline V gene are LNHDA and SQIVND (reference sequence). The V and J ends lost 0 bases and 2 bases respectively, with 11 bases between them. This CDR3 is built from 15 residues. Written as DNA, the CDR3 is TGTGCCAGTAGTATAGATCTGGGCAGAGCCTACGAGCAGTACTTC. This translates into CASSIDLGRAYEQYF.

The chain links TRBV27 to TRBJ1-2; a possible D gene is TRBD1 (6 bases). The V end was cut by 6 bases, the J end by 8 bases, with 16 bases between. The CDR3 runs to 13 residues. Germline-derived CDR1 and CDR2 are MNHEY and SMNVEV (reference sequence). CDR3 sequence: CASSPTGSGGYTF. Here the CDR3 DNA reads TGTGCCAGCAGCCCTACAGGGTCCGGCGGCTACACCTTC.

The chain joins TRBV2 to TRBJ2-5; 11 positions match TRBD1. Trimming took 8 bases from V and 5 from J; bases not matched to a gene: 4. CDR1 and CDR2 from the germline V gene are SNHLY and FYNNEI. CDR3 size: 13 residues. The CDR3 DNA reads TGTGCCAGCGGACAGGGGGCTCGGGAGACCCAGTACTTC. Translated: CASGQGARETQYF. The full variable domain, completed using reference TRBV2 and TRBJ2-5, is EPEVTQTPSHQVTQMGQEVILRCVPISNHLYFYWYRQILGQKVEFLVSFYNNEISEKSEIFDDQFSVERPDGSNFTLKIRSTKLEDSAMYFCASGQGARETQYFGPGTRLLVL.

V usage is TRBV7-2 and J usage is TRBJ1-2, with TRBD1 matching over 9 bases. Per the germline V gene, CDR1 is SGHTA and CDR2 is FQGNSA. This CDR3 comprises 17 residues. The V gene end was trimmed by 0 bases and the J gene end by 3 bases; junction bases not matched to a gene: 8. CDR3 protein: CASSLAIGTGRDYGYTF. CDR3 in DNA: TGTGCCAGCAGCTTAGCGATCGGGACAGGGAGGGACTATGGCTACACCTTC.

This clone has just a few counts. This chain joins TRBV4-3 and TRBJ2-5; no clear D. Trimming shortened V by 0 bases and J by 7 bases, and 15 bases separated the two germline ends. The germline gives CDR1 LGHNA, CDR2 YSLEER. The CDR3 spans 15 residues. In DNA, the CDR3 is TGCGCCAGCAGCCAAGATTACTTTTTAGAGGCGACCCAGTACTTC. This gives the protein CASSQDYFLEATQYF.